A single sample gave rise to the 20 T cell receptor beta chains below, sequenced in a study of blood T cells in healthy people across ages. A J-beta primer mix and a sample-barcoded 5' primer were used in a second PCR of about 7 to 12 cycles. TCRdb re-derived calls from the 5' RACE reads in MiXCR, one entry per CDR3 protein. In the table there are about 830,000 distinct CDR3 sequences, approximately 59% of which are singletons. Sequencing was done on a sample of blood. The receptors derive from a man aged 30-40 years in good health.

The chain joins TRBV9 to TRBJ2-1, with 10 bases lining up with TRBD2. Trimming removed 3 bases from V and 8 bases from J; junction bases left unmatched: 14. CDR1 is SGDLS, CDR2 YYNGEE, per germline. The CDR3 has 17 amino acids. The CDR3 nucleotides are TGTGCCAGCAGCGCCCGGACAGGTTCTAGCGGGGGAGATGAGCAGTTCTTC. Its protein product is CASSARTGSSGGDEQFF.

The chain carries TRBV28 and TRBJ2-1; 13 nucleotides agree with TRBD2. The J call may be wrong; the DNA end is better matched by TRBJ2-7. The CDR3 length is 18 residues. Germline CDR1 MDHEN, CDR2 SYDVKM. The CDR3 region has the DNA TGTGCCAGCAGTCCTCCGGGACTAGCGGGGTCCTCCTACAATGAGCAGTACTTC. The encoded protein is CASSPPGLAGSSYNEQYF.

The chain employs TRBV6-5 and TRBJ2-4; TRBD2 aligns across 8 bases. The CDR3 extends over 12 amino acids. CDR1 is MNHEY, CDR2 SVGAGI, per germline. J was trimmed by 7 bases and V by 9 bases; bases with no gene match: 5. The CDR3 DNA is TGTGCCAGTACGGGGGGGCCGAACATTCAGTACTTC. It is translated as CASTGGPNIQYF.

This chain joins TRBV3-1 and TRBJ1-2; weak D call: TRBD1 (6 bases). CDR1 and CDR2 (germline): LGHDT, YNNKEL (reference sequence). Trimming shortened V by 9 bases and J by 3 bases, and 17 bases separated the two germline ends. This CDR3 is built from 14 residues. The CDR3 DNA sequence: TGTGCCAGTACACAGGGAACCGCTGACTATGGCTACACCTTC. Translation: CASTQGTADYGYTF.

The genes are TRBV28 and TRBJ2-7; D gene uncertain. The V end was cut by 3 bases, the J end by 1 base, with 19 bases between. This CDR3 contains 17 residues. Germline loops: CDR1 MDHEN, CDR2 SYDVKM. The CDR3 DNA reads as TGTGCCAGCAGTTTGGCAGGTATTTTTTCCTCTTCCTACGAGCAGTACTTC. The encoded protein is CASSLAGIFSSSYEQYF.

The chain uses TRBV29-1 and TRBJ2-7; 10 bases are a match to TRBD1. Unmatched junction bases numbered 10, after V lost 6 bases and J lost 5 bases. This CDR3 comprises 14 residues. Per the germline V gene, CDR1 is SQVTM and CDR2 is ANQGSEA. In DNA form, the CDR3 reads TGCAGCGTGACCCGGGACAGGGGTTACAACGAGCAGTACTTC. Protein sequence: CSVTRDRGYNEQYF.

This clonotype was seen once. The chain has TRBV28 and TRBJ2-5; TRBD1 agrees at 9 bases. Germline values: CDR1 MDHEN, CDR2 SYDVKM. This CDR3 has 13 residues. V lost 5 bases to trimming and J lost 11 bases; unmatched junction nucleotides: 9. CDR3 in DNA: TGTGCCAGCAGTGTCGGACAGGGGTCCCCTCAGTACTTC. Its protein product is CASSVGQGSPQYF.

This chain joins TRBV6-2 or TRBV6-3 and TRBJ2-5, with D possibly called TRBD1 or TRBD2 (6 bases each). V was clipped by 10 bases and J by 5 bases, with 17 bases between them. This CDR3 region has 13 residues. Germline V gene data show CDR1 as MNHEY and CDR2 as SVGEGT. CDR3 nucleotides: TGTGCCACCTCCGGAGGGGGGCGGGAGACCCAGTACTTC. Its translation is CATSGGGRETQYF.

This clonotype occurred a few times. V is TRBV5-1 and J is TRBJ2-3; the D is unclear. Trimming stripped 4 bases from V and 4 bases from J, with 16 bases between. CDR3 length equals 15 residues. Germline assignment: CDR1 SGHRS and CDR2 YFSETQ. For the CDR3, the DNA is TGCGCCAGCAGCCCCGGTCGTACTATCCCAGATACGCAGTATTTT. It translates to CASSPGRTIPDTQYF.

CDR3 amino acids: CSVEGQGKIGYGYTF. CDR3 nucleotides: TGCAGCGTTGAGGGACAGGGTAAAATCGGCTATGGCTACACCTTC. The chain uses TRBV29-1 and TRBJ1-2; TRBD1 agrees at 9 bases. CDR1 SQVTM and CDR2 ANQGSEA come from the germline V gene. This CDR3 has 15 amino acids. With V trimmed by 3 bases and J by 4 bases, 9 bases remained unmatched. Combining the CDR3 with reference TRBV29-1 and TRBJ1-2 gives the whole variable domain SAVISQKPSRDICQRGTSLTIQCQVDSQVTMMFWYRQQPGQSLTLIATANQGSEATYESGFVIDKFPISRPNLTFSTLTVSNMSPEDSSIYLCSVEGQGKIGYGYTFGSGTRLTVV.

The chain combines TRBV4-2 with TRBJ2-3; 8 bases are a match to TRBD2. V shed 3 bases, J shed 4 bases, and the junction held 6 bases outside the gene matches. Per germline, CDR1 LGHNA and CDR2 YNFKEQ. CDR3 length equals 15 residues. The CDR3 loop is CASSQRGEAADTQYF. Here the CDR3 DNA reads TGTGCCAGCAGCCAGCGGGGGGAAGCAGCAGATACGCAGTATTTT.

This clonotype was recorded once. This may be a read error: a much more frequent sequence differs by one nucleotide. This chain joins TRBV5-1 and TRBJ2-1, with 7 bases fitting TRBD1. Per the germline V gene, CDR1 is SGHRS and CDR2 is YFSETQ. The V and J ends lost 4 bases and 13 bases, in that order; junction bases with no gene match: 17. The CDR3 runs 15 residues. The CDR3 spells CASSPTGVMAETQFF. The CDR3 DNA sequence: TGCGCCAGCAGCCCCACAGGGGTCATGGCAGAGACCCAGTTCTTC.

The chain combines TRBV14 with TRBJ2-4, with D possibly matching TRBD1 (6 bases). The end of the DNA is better explained by TRBJ2-7, so the J call may be wrong. Germline CDR1 is SGHDN and CDR2 is FVKESK. The CDR3 loop spans 16 amino acids. CDR3 protein: CASSRAVPGHFYEQYF. The CDR3 DNA reads as TGTGCCAGCAGCCGGGCAGTCCCGGGACACTTCTACGAGCAGTACTTC.

This clonotype was seen only once. This rearrangement joins TRBV6-6 to TRBJ2-1; TRBD2 matches 14 bases. The junction had 2 bases not matched to a gene; V was cut back by 2 bases and J by 8 bases. This CDR3 region has 15 residues. Germline V gene lookup returns CDR1 MNHNY and CDR2 SVGAGI (reference sequence). The CDR3 DNA follows: TGTGCCAGCAGTTACACGGGACTAGCGGGGGATGAGCAGTTCTTC. This gives the protein CASSYTGLAGDEQFF.

In regard to this clonotype: Sequence at one end of the junction differs from germline and may be a read error. The gene calls are TRBV12-3 or TRBV12-4 and TRBJ1-2; D unclear. The CDR3 extends over 12 amino acids. The CDR3 coding sequence is TGTGCCAGCAGTTTACGAGGCTATGACTACACCTTC. Protein sequence: CASSLRGYDYTF.

The chain links TRBV2 to TRBJ2-1; D tentatively reads TRBD1 or TRBD2 (5 bases each). Trimming took off 4 bases at V and 8 bases at J, with 18 bases between the two ends. Germline CDR1 is SNHLY and CDR2 is FYNNEI. The CDR3 extends over 15 amino acids. CDR3 protein: CASSVGTRGLDEQFF. The DNA of the CDR3 is TGTGCCAGCAGTGTGGGTACTAGGGGTCTAGATGAGCAGTTCTTC. Full variable domain (missing parts from reference TRBV2 and TRBJ2-1): EPEVTQTPSHQVTQMGQEVILRCVPISNHLYFYWYRQILGQKVEFLVSFYNNEISEKSEIFDDQFSVERPDGSNFTLKIRSTKLEDSAMYFCASSVGTRGLDEQFFGPGTRLTVL.

This clonotype came up a few times. The chain links TRBV6-2 or TRBV6-3 to TRBJ2-1; 10 bases match TRBD2. Trimming removed 8 bases from V and 4 bases from J; junction bases left unmatched: 11. Germline-derived CDR1 and CDR2 are MNHEY and SVGEGT. CDR3 length equals 16 residues. This CDR3 reads CASVGSGGARYNEQFF. The CDR3 nucleotides are TGTGCCAGCGTTGGGAGCGGGGGGGCCCGGTACAATGAGCAGTTCTTC.

The chain uses TRBV20-1 and TRBJ1-5; the match to TRBD1 covers 10 bases. Germline CDR1 DFQATT, CDR2 SNEGSKA (reference sequence). The CDR3 contains 17 residues. The V segment lost 5 bases and the J segment 7 bases; nucleotides outside the gene matches: 17. The CDR3 sequence is CSAGRGGQGFVGQPQHF. The DNA for the CDR3 is TGCAGTGCTGGGAGAGGGGGACAGGGGTTCGTTGGCCAGCCCCAGCATTTT.

This clonotype showed up many times. The V and J genes are TRBV12-3 or TRBV12-4 and TRBJ2-5; tentative D call: TRBD1 (6 bases). The V gene lost 3 bases and the J gene lost 5 bases, with 13 bases spanning the gap. The CDR3 is 14 residues long. In DNA form, the CDR3 reads TGTGCCAGCAGTTTTGAAGGGGGTCGGGAGACCCAGTACTTC. Translation: CASSFEGGRETQYF.

The chain uses TRBV4-2 and TRBJ1-2, with D hard to call. The CDR3 extends over 17 amino acids. Deletions cut 0 bases from V and 4 bases from J, with 18 bases between. CDR1 and CDR2 from the germline V gene are LGHNA and YNFKEQ. Here the CDR3 reads CASSQDIFTAVSYGYTF. The DNA of the CDR3 is TGTGCCAGCAGCCAAGATATTTTCACGGCAGTGAGCTATGGCTACACCTTC.